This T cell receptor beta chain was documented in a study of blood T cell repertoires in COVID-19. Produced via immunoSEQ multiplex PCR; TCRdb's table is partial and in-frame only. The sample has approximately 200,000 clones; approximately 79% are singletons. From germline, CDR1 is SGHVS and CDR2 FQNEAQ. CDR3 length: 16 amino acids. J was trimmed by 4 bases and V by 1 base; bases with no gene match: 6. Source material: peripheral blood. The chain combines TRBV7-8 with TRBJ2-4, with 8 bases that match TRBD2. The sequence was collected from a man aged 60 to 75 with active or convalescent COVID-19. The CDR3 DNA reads TGTGCCAGCAGCTTAGGGGCTAGCGGGTTGAAAAACATTCAGTACTTC. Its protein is CASSLGASGLKNIQYF.